The text below deals with one T cell receptor beta chain. This entry is derived from a study of control samples from healthy donors and cancer patients. Libraries were prepared by immunoSEQ multiplex PCR; TCRdb keeps only in-frame clonotypes and omits some of them. The table shows 100,000 to 120,000 clones, with about 80% occurring only once. With 0 bases removed from V and 2 bases from J, the gap between germline ends came to 11 bases. The CDR3 runs 16 residues. CDR1 and CDR2 from the germline V gene are LGHDT and YNNKEL (reference sequence). What was sequenced was blood. The sequence came from a woman in her forties or fifties in good health. V gene TRBV3-1 (or the pseudogene TRBV3-2) combines with J gene TRBJ1-5; possible D gene TRBD1, 5 bases. This CDR3 reads CASSQDTRGGNQPQHF. In nucleotides, the CDR3 is TGTGCCAGCAGCCAAGATACAAGGGGAGGCAATCAGCCCCAGCATTTT.